These 26 T cell receptor beta chains came from one sample sequenced in a study of CD8+ T cells in alopecia areata. The sample's treatment: oral pan-JAK inhibitor, 5-10 mg twice daily. cDNA reverse transcribed from extracted RNA served as the sequencing template. Generated by immunoSEQ multiplex PCR, the TCRdb table keeps only in-frame clones and is missing some. Here the sample spans 140,000 to 150,000 clones, around 50% being singletons. This specimen was CD8+ T cells sorted from blood, taken at week 4, from a patient treated with tofacitinib. These receptor sequences come from a human donor with alopecia areata.

The genes are TRBV30 and TRBJ2-3; D uncertain. The CDR3 extends over 13 amino acids. The V gene lost 1 base and the J gene lost 4 bases, with 9 bases spanning the gap. The germline V gene has CDR1 GTSNPN and CDR2 SVGIG (reference sequence). The CDR3 spells CAWSANSADTQYF. In nucleotides, the CDR3 is TGTGCCTGGAGTGCGAACTCAGCAGATACGCAGTATTTT. The full variable domain, in which reference TRBV30 and TRBJ2-3 provide the parts outside the CDR3, is SQTIHQWPATLVQPVGSPLSLECTVEGTSNPNLYWYRQAAGRGLQLLFYSVGIGQISSEVPQNLSASRPQDRQFILSSKKLLLSDSGFYLCAWSANSADTQYFGPGTRLTVL.

The chain carries TRBV27 and TRBJ2-3; 13 nucleotides agree with TRBD2. The V gene end was trimmed by 2 bases and the J gene end by 1 base; junction bases not matched to a gene: 3. The CDR3 consists of 17 residues. CDR1 and CDR2 from the germline V gene are MNHEY and SMNVEV (reference sequence). CDR3 sequence: CASSLGLAGVGTDTQYF. For the CDR3, the DNA is TGTGCCAGCAGTTTAGGACTAGCGGGGGTTGGCACAGATACGCAGTATTTT.

With respect to this clone: Additional DNA sequences in this sample encode the identical CDR3. The chain is built from TRBV9 and TRBJ2-5, with 7 bases fitting TRBD2. The CDR3 has 14 amino acids. J lost 1 base, V lost 5 bases, and 5 bases had no gene match. The germline V gene encodes CDR1 SGDLS and CDR2 YYNGEE. Written as DNA, the CDR3 is TGTGCCAGCAGTGAGAGCGGGGCCCAAGAGACCCAGTACTTC. Translating gives CASSESGAQETQYF.

The chain links TRBV19 to TRBJ1-4, with D hard to call. The V gene lost 8 bases and the J gene lost 0 bases, with 7 bases spanning the gap. Looked up from germline, CDR1 is LNHDA and CDR2 is SQIVND (reference sequence). This CDR3 is 13 amino acids long. CDR3 nucleotide sequence: TGTGCCAGTTCGGCAGCAACTAATGAAAAACTGTTTTTT. It specifies CASSAATNEKLFF.

The chain joins TRBV9 to TRBJ2-7; D unresolved. This CDR3 region has 13 residues. CDR1 and CDR2 from the germline V gene are SGDLS and YYNGEE. The ends were cut back, 0 bases at V and 3 bases at J, with 7 bases in the middle. The CDR3 region is CASSVDFGYEQYF. DNA of the CDR3: TGTGCCAGCAGCGTAGACTTCGGCTACGAGCAGTACTTC.

This clone has just a few counts. This chain links TRBV5-5 with TRBJ2-2; D is unresolved. Germline V gene lookup returns CDR1 SGHKS and CDR2 YYEKEE (reference sequence). V gave up 1 base and J gave up 0 bases, with 7 bases separating them. There are 15 residues in the CDR3. This CDR3 is CASSLYRTNTGELFF. The CDR3 region has the DNA TGTGCCAGCAGCTTGTACAGAACGAACACCGGGGAGCTGTTTTTT.

The V and J genes are TRBV29-1 and TRBJ2-7; possibly TRBD1 or TRBD2 for D (5 bases each). The CDR3 has 16 amino acids. V was trimmed by 6 bases and J by 4 bases, leaving 25 bases between them. CDR1 is SQVTM, CDR2 ANQGSEA, per germline. CDR3 loop: CSVVGIGGLHGYEQYF. The CDR3 DNA reads as TGCAGCGTCGTAGGGATTGGGGGATTGCATGGTTACGAGCAGTACTTC.

This clone was counted only a few times. The CDR3 region has the DNA TGTGCCAGCAGCGCCCTGATTCGACCCACAGATACGCAGTATTTT. Protein sequence: CASSALIRPTDTQYF. The V gene is TRBV11-1, the J gene TRBJ2-3; D is ambiguous. This CDR3 region has 15 residues. CDR1 is SGHAT, CDR2 FQDESV, per germline (reference sequence). V was trimmed by 5 bases and J by 2 bases, leaving 14 bases between them.

The chain combines TRBV7-9 with TRBJ1-2; no clear D gene. Germline V gives CDR1 SEHNR, CDR2 FQNEAQ (reference sequence). Trimming removed 1 base at V and 5 bases at J, with 11 bases between. The CDR3 loop spans 14 amino acids. The CDR3 protein is CASSLVAGAYGYTF. CDR3 sequence (DNA): TGTGCCAGCAGCTTAGTCGCAGGAGCTTATGGCTACACCTTC.

This clone was detected only a few times. This chain uses TRBV10-2 with TRBJ1-5; tentatively, D is TRBD1 (5 bases). Germline assignment: CDR1 WSHSY and CDR2 SAAADI. This CDR3 is 13 amino acids long. Deletions cut 5 bases from V and 3 bases from J, with 8 bases between. CDR3 sequence reads: CASSKGDNQPQHF. The CDR3 bases are TGCGCCAGCAGTAAAGGGGACAATCAGCCCCAGCATTTT.

The chain joins TRBV5-6 to TRBJ1-2; TRBD1 agrees at 7 bases. CDR1 is SGHDT, CDR2 YYEEEE, per germline. This CDR3 spans 13 amino acids. The V gene end was trimmed by 4 bases and the J gene end by 4 bases; junction bases not matched to a gene: 4. The CDR3 sequence is CASSPGQLYGYTF. In nucleotides, the CDR3 is TGTGCCAGCAGCCCGGGACAGCTCTATGGCTACACCTTC.

The chain combines TRBV11-2 with TRBJ1-6; D may be TRBD1 (5 bases). Trimming cost V 4 bases and J 7 bases, with 14 bases left between them. CDR1 SGHAT and CDR2 FQNNGV come from the germline V gene. This CDR3 has 15 amino acids. CDR3 in amino acids: CASSSRTSRNSPLHF. CDR3 coding DNA: TGTGCCAGCAGCTCACGGACATCCAGAAATTCACCCCTCCACTTT.

This chain uses TRBV4-1 with TRBJ1-2; D is possibly TRBD1 (5 bases). Trimming removed 4 bases from V and 4 bases from J, with 16 bases in between. Germline V CDR1 and CDR2: MGHRA, YSYEKL. The CDR3 extends over 15 amino acids. The CDR3 DNA reads as TGCGCCAGCAGCCCCGAATGGGGCGCCGGCTATGGCTACACCTTC. Protein: CASSPEWGAGYGYTF.

The chain recombines TRBV9 with TRBJ2-1; 8 bases match TRBD1. The CDR3 sequence is 15 residues long. V dropped 2 bases and J dropped 7; count of bases not matched to a gene: 8. Germline loops: CDR1 SGDLS, CDR2 YYNGEE. The CDR3 region is CASSVRQGPFNEQFF. The CDR3 nucleotides are TGTGCCAGCAGCGTTCGACAGGGGCCCTTTAATGAGCAGTTCTTC.

This clone was picked up a small number of times. The chain employs TRBV27 and TRBJ2-1; 7 bases fit TRBD1. Germline CDR1 and CDR2: MNHEY and SMNVEV (reference sequence). This CDR3 is built from 14 residues. The V segment lost 5 bases and the J segment 2 bases; nucleotides outside the gene matches: 3. CDR3 loop: CASSPGTAYNEQFF. CDR3 nucleotides: TGTGCCAGCAGTCCCGGGACAGCCTACAATGAGCAGTTCTTC.

The chain employs TRBV29-1 and TRBJ2-7; 9 bases map to TRBD1. From germline, CDR1 is SQVTM and CDR2 ANQGSEA. The CDR3 has 12 amino acids. The junction had 3 bases not matched to a gene; V was cut back by 6 bases and J by 3 bases. CDR3 sequence (DNA): TGCAGCGTAACGGGACAGGGCTACGAGCAGTACTTC. Its protein product is CSVTGQGYEQYF.

The chain is built from TRBV30 and TRBJ2-5; maybe TRBD2 (6 bases). V was shortened by 0 bases and J by 6 bases, with 17 bases between the two germline ends. Per the germline V gene, CDR1 is GTSNPN and CDR2 is SVGIG (reference sequence). The CDR3 spans 15 residues. CDR3 amino acids: CAWSVHGGIGKTQYF. CDR3 sequence (DNA): TGTGCCTGGAGTGTACATGGGGGGATCGGAAAGACCCAGTACTTC.

This chain connects TRBV30 to TRBJ1-2; a possible D gene is TRBD1 (6 bases). V was trimmed by 3 bases and J by 6 bases, leaving 20 bases between them. The CDR3 runs 15 residues. Germline CDR1 is GTSNPN and CDR2 is SVGIG (reference sequence). The CDR3 DNA is TGTGCCTGGAGCGGGGTATTACAGGGCCAGGATGGCTACACCTTC. Its protein is CAWSGVLQGQDGYTF.

The chain couples TRBV7-2 to TRBJ2-7; D not certain. Germline lookup yields CDR1 SGHTA and CDR2 FQGNSA. V was clipped by 4 bases and J by 3 bases, with 16 bases between them. The CDR3 is made up of 15 amino acids. For the CDR3, the DNA is TGTGCCAGCAGCTCCCTACAAGAACTCTTCTACGAGCAGTACTTC. Its protein product is CASSSLQELFYEQYF.

A few counts support this clone. The rearrangement uses TRBV30 and TRBJ2-3; possibly TRBD2 for D (6 bases). The CDR3 covers 13 residues. Germline V gene sequence: CDR1 GTSNPN, CDR2 SVGIG (reference sequence). Trimming pared 5 bases from V and 1 base from J, leaving 10 bases between. The CDR3 region has the DNA TGTGCCTGGGGGTGGGGGGGCACAGATACGCAGTATTTT. Translated: CAWGWGGTDTQYF.

The chain couples TRBV2 to TRBJ1-6; D may be TRBD1 (5 bases). V lost 7 bases, J lost 7 bases, and 14 bases lay in between. The V gene's germline CDR1 is SNHLY and CDR2 FYNNEI. CDR3 length equals 14 residues. CDR3 DNA sequence: TGTGCCAGCAACTGGGGGGAAGGGAATTCACCCCTCCACTTT. Its translation: CASNWGEGNSPLHF.

This clone was detected a few times. The chain carries TRBV29-1 and TRBJ1-2; D is uncertain. There are 18 residues in the CDR3. Germline loops: CDR1 SQVTM, CDR2 ANQGSEA. V was shortened by 5 bases and J by 0 bases, with 25 bases between the two germline ends. As DNA, the CDR3 is TGCAGCGTTCCCCTCAGCGTCTCCTCCGGTAGGGCTAACTATGGCTACACCTTC. Its translation: CSVPLSVSSGRANYGYTF.

The chain has TRBV30 and TRBJ1-1; D unclear. Germline V gene sequence: CDR1 GTSNPN, CDR2 SVGIG (reference sequence). The CDR3 loop spans 11 amino acids. Trimming took off 8 bases at V and 5 bases at J, with 12 bases between the two ends. CDR3 region: CAHRFRTEAFF. The DNA of the CDR3 is TGTGCCCACCGCTTCAGGACTGAAGCTTTCTTT. Using reference TRBV30 and TRBJ1-1 for the parts outside the CDR3, the full variable domain is SQTIHQWPATLVQPVGSPLSLECTVEGTSNPNLYWYRQAAGRGLQLLFYSVGIGQISSEVPQNLSASRPQDRQFILSSKKLLLSDSGFYLCAHRFRTEAFFGQGTRLTVV.

This rearrangement joins TRBV11-2 to TRBJ2-7; 8 bases are shared with TRBD1. V shed 2 bases, J shed 1 base, and the junction held 7 bases outside the gene matches. Germline V lookup: CDR1 SGHAT, CDR2 FQNNGV. The CDR3 covers 16 residues. CDR3 in DNA: TGTGCCAGCAGCTTACTAGGACAGGGATGGTCCTACGAGCAGTACTTC. It yields the protein CASSLLGQGWSYEQYF.

This chain joins TRBV14 and TRBJ2-7; TRBD2 matches at 7 bases. This CDR3 spans 18 amino acids. V lost 1 base, J lost 2 bases, and 14 bases stayed unmatched. Germline lookup yields CDR1 SGHDN and CDR2 FVKESK. The CDR3 is CASSQGRGGRDPTYEQYF. CDR3 in DNA: TGTGCCAGCAGCCAAGGTAGGGGAGGGAGAGACCCAACCTACGAGCAGTACTTC.

The chain's CDR3 is CSVIPGQGSYGYTF. The CDR3 nucleotides read TGCAGCGTTATTCCGGGACAGGGGTCCTATGGCTACACCTTC. The V call is TRBV29-1, the J call TRBJ1-2, with TRBD1 identical over 10 bases. The V and J ends lost 5 bases and 4 bases, in that order; junction bases with no gene match: 7. The CDR3 covers 14 residues. CDR1 and CDR2 from the germline V gene are SQVTM and ANQGSEA.